The 32 T cell receptor beta chains given below trace back to one sample, sequenced in a study of T cells after yellow fever vaccination. TCRdb processed the 5' RACE reads anew with MiXCR; each CDR3 protein has one entry. The sample holds a few hundred thousand distinct CDR3 sequences; 3.6% are singletons and the top ten take 20% to 25%. The sample consisted of PBMCs, taken on the day of the yellow fever booster vaccination. Receptors originate from a man aged 18 to 30 who received the YFV17D yellow fever vaccine.

This clonotype came up many times. This chain links TRBV5-6 with TRBJ2-3, with 9 bases fitting TRBD1. Germline V lookup: CDR1 SGHDT, CDR2 YYEEEE. Trimming at V came to 4 bases and at J to 6 bases, leaving 12 bases not matched to a gene. The CDR3 has 16 residues. CDR3: CASSPLGQGTDDTQYF. CDR3 coding DNA: TGTGCCAGCAGCCCCCTCGGACAGGGGACAGACGATACGCAGTATTTT.

This clonotype was picked up many times. The chain combines TRBV18 with TRBJ2-3; D is undetermined. V lost 6 bases, J lost 6 bases, and 13 bases lay in between. Germline V gene sequence: CDR1 KGHSH, CDR2 LQKENI. The CDR3 has 13 amino acids. The CDR3 region has the DNA TGTGCCAGCTCCTTGGGCTCTCGGGATACGCAGTATTTT. Translated, it gives CASSLGSRDTQYF.

The chain employs TRBV7-6 and TRBJ2-5; 10 nucleotides match TRBD2. V trimming: 5 bases; J trimming: 4 bases; junction bases outside the gene matches: 7. The CDR3 length is 15 residues. CDR1 SGHVS and CDR2 FNYEAQ come from the germline V gene. The CDR3 bases are TGTGCCAGCAGCCCCAGCGGGGGGGCGTCAGAGACCCAGTACTTC. Protein sequence: CASSPSGGASETQYF.

This clonotype was counted ten times or more. The chain carries TRBV5-1 and TRBJ2-5, with D possibly called TRBD1 or TRBD2 (5 bases each). The CDR3 is 15 amino acids. Germline V lookup: CDR1 SGHRS, CDR2 YFSETQ. Trimming removed 5 bases at V and 3 bases at J, with 17 bases between. The CDR3 protein is CASREAGTIKETQYF. For the CDR3, the DNA is TGCGCCAGCAGGGAAGCCGGGACCATAAAAGAGACCCAGTACTTC.

This clonotype has more than one count but fewer than ten. J is TRBJ2-5 and V is TRBV25-1; the D gene is possibly TRBD1 (7 bases). The CDR3 is made up of 21 amino acids. Germline CDR1 is MGHDK and CDR2 is SYGVNS. V lost 2 bases, J lost 3 bases, and 31 bases lay in between. The CDR3 DNA sequence: TGTGCCAGCAGTGAAAAGGAGGGGGTAGGGGGCGCCCTCGGTTTTGAAGAGACCCAGTACTTC. Protein sequence: CASSEKEGVGGALGFEETQYF.

This clonotype was found many times. This chain connects TRBV28 to TRBJ2-5, with D hard to call. There are 16 residues in the CDR3. Between the trimmed V and J ends, which lost 6 bases and 2 bases, there was a span of 19 bases. CDR1 is MDHEN, CDR2 SYDVKM, per germline. The CDR3 spells CASRASTGRSQETQYF. In DNA form, the CDR3 reads TGTGCCAGCAGAGCCTCTACCGGACGGAGTCAAGAGACCCAGTACTTC.

V gene TRBV9 combines with J gene TRBJ2-1; weak D call: TRBD2 (7 bases). The V gene lost 0 bases and the J gene lost 7 bases, with 20 bases spanning the gap. Germline assignment: CDR1 SGDLS and CDR2 YYNGEE. The CDR3 covers 17 residues. CDR3 DNA: TGTGCCAGCAGCGTAGGTAGGAGGGGGGGCCTATTGAATGAGCAGTTCTTC. Translating gives CASSVGRRGGLLNEQFF.

This clonotype was seen at least ten times. This chain links TRBV7-9 with TRBJ2-1; possibly TRBD2 for D (6 bases). With 1 base removed from V and 4 bases from J, the gap between germline ends came to 14 bases. The CDR3 consists of 16 residues. The V gene's germline CDR1 is SEHNR and CDR2 FQNEAQ (reference sequence). CDR3 residues: CASSLVSRGVYNEQFF. Here the CDR3 DNA reads TGTGCCAGCAGCTTAGTTTCGCGGGGAGTATACAATGAGCAGTTCTTC. The complete variable domain, with remaining parts taken from reference TRBV7-9 and TRBJ2-1, reads DTGVSQNPRHKITKRGQNVTFRCDPISEHNRLYWYRQTLGQGPEFLTYFQNEAQLEKSRLLSDRFSAERPKGSFSTLEIQRTEQGDSAMYLCASSLVSRGVYNEQFFGPGTRLTVL.

This clonotype has just a few counts. The chain uses TRBV3-1 and TRBJ2-3; D possibly corresponds to TRBD2 (6 bases). The CDR3 consists of 13 residues. Germline values: CDR1 LGHDT, CDR2 YNNKEL (reference sequence). V was cut by 4 bases and J by 14 bases, with 19 bases left in between. The CDR3 spells CASSPLAGPRMYF. CDR3 sequence (DNA): TGTGCCAGCAGCCCCCTGGCGGGGCCCCGTATGTATTTT.

The V gene is TRBV4-1, the J gene TRBJ2-1; D gene ambiguous. V lost 0 bases and J lost 6, with 15 bases in between. The length of the CDR3 is 16 residues. CDR1 MGHRA and CDR2 YSYEKL come from the germline V gene. In DNA, the CDR3 is TGCGCCAGCAGCCAAGAAGGGCGGACGAGGAGCAATGAGCAGTTCTTC. Translating it yields CASSQEGRTRSNEQFF.

This clonotype was picked up many times. The CDR3 loop reads CASSSPAGGGTDTQYF. The CDR3 region has the DNA TGTGCCAGCAGTTCCCCAGCGGGGGGAGGAACAGATACGCAGTATTTT. The chain recombines TRBV12-3 or TRBV12-4 with TRBJ2-3; 9 bases line up with TRBD2. This CDR3 contains 16 residues. V lost 4 bases to trimming and J lost 3 bases; unmatched junction nucleotides: 8.

There are many counts of this clonotype. The gene calls are TRBV7-9 and TRBJ2-1; a weak D match, TRBD2 (5 bases). V dropped 3 bases and J dropped 7 bases, with 10 bases sitting between them. Looked up from germline, CDR1 is SEHNR and CDR2 is FQNEAQ (reference sequence). The CDR3 length is 13 residues. Written as DNA, the CDR3 is TGTGCCAGCAGCTTCGGCGGACTTAATGAGCAGTTCTTC. It encodes CASSFGGLNEQFF.

This clonotype was counted at least ten times. V and J are TRBV7-2 and TRBJ2-7; D is possibly TRBD1 or TRBD2 (6 bases each). Germline V gene data show CDR1 as SGHTA and CDR2 as FQGNSA. CDR3 length: 13 amino acids. Trimming left V 1 base short and J 6 bases short, with 10 bases between. The CDR3 bases are TGTGCCAGCAGCTTAGTAGGAGGGGGCGAGCAGTACTTC. Amino acids: CASSLVGGGEQYF.

This clonotype was picked up many times. V usage is TRBV28 and J usage is TRBJ2-7, with D perhaps matching TRBD1 (6 bases). Trimming cost V 6 bases and J 4 bases, with 10 bases left between them. CDR1 and CDR2 from the germline V gene are MDHEN and SYDVKM. The CDR3 totals 12 residues. The CDR3 sequence: CASSLGQYEQYV. As DNA, the CDR3 is TGTGCCAGCAGCCTTGGACAGTACGAGCAGTACGTC.

This clonotype showed up just a few times. The chain recombines TRBV6-1 with TRBJ1-5; D is perhaps TRBD1 (6 bases). V was shortened by 4 bases and J by 7 bases, with 20 bases between the two germline ends. This CDR3 is 16 amino acids long. Germline loops: CDR1 MNHNS, CDR2 SASEGT. This chain's CDR3 is CASSVGQAEGGQPQHF. CDR3 DNA sequence: TGTGCCAGCAGTGTGGGACAAGCCGAGGGAGGACAGCCCCAGCATTTT.

This clonotype was detected a few times. The gene calls are TRBV10-3 and TRBJ1-2; 12 nucleotides align to TRBD1. The CDR3 is 18 residues long. V gave up 10 bases and J gave up 5 bases; unmatched junction bases: 20. Per germline, CDR1 ENHRY and CDR2 SYGVKD. In DNA form, the CDR3 reads TGTGCCACCAGGACGGGGACAGGGGGCCTGGGTCCTGGTTATGGCTACACCTTC. Its translation is CATRTGTGGLGPGYGYTF.

This clonotype was seen a handful of times. The chain links TRBV5-1 to TRBJ2-3; D is possibly TRBD1 or TRBD2 (7 bases each). Germline assignment: CDR1 SGHRS and CDR2 YFSETQ. This CDR3 region has 16 residues. V dropped 4 bases and J dropped 3 bases, with 18 bases sitting between them. Written as DNA, the CDR3 is TGCGCCAGCAGCATCCAGGGGGGGCGCATAACAGATACGCAGTATTTT. Encoded protein: CASSIQGGRITDTQYF.

The chain joins TRBV7-2 to TRBJ1-2, with TRBD1 matching 10 bases. This CDR3 comprises 16 residues. After removal of 3 bases from V and 0 bases from J, the junction contained 4 bases not matched to a gene. Germline loops: CDR1 SGHTA, CDR2 FQGNSA. CDR3 loop: CASSLGGTGANYGYTF. DNA for the CDR3: TGTGCCAGCAGCTTGGGGGGGACAGGGGCTAACTATGGCTACACCTTC.

This clonotype was recorded many times. V gene TRBV7-8 combines with J gene TRBJ1-2; D not certain. The CDR3 sequence is 13 residues long. The V and J ends lost 5 bases and 5 bases respectively, with 12 bases between them. Germline CDR1 reads SGHVS; CDR2 reads FQNEAQ. This chain's CDR3 is CASSPRTGYGYTF. CDR3 bases: TGTGCCAGCAGCCCCCGGACGGGATATGGCTACACCTTC.

V usage is TRBV20-1 and J usage is TRBJ2-3, with a weak D call TRBD2 (6 bases). The length of the CDR3 is 15 residues. The V end was cut by 1 base, the J end by 3 bases, with 14 bases between. Per germline, CDR1 DFQATT and CDR2 SNEGSKA (reference sequence). CDR3 DNA: TGCAGTGCTAGAGTTGCAGGGAGGAATACAGATACGCAGTATTTT. Translating it yields CSARVAGRNTDTQYF.

This clonotype showed up many times. The chain is built from TRBV4-1 and TRBJ2-1; tentative D call: TRBD1 (5 bases). Germline loops: CDR1 MGHRA, CDR2 YSYEKL. The CDR3 covers 16 residues. V was shortened by 0 bases and J by 5 bases, with 14 bases between the two germline ends. The CDR3 DNA is TGCGCCAGCAGCCAAGAACCATGGTCAGGGAACAATGAGCAGTTCTTC. Protein: CASSQEPWSGNNEQFF.

The sample holds many counts of this clonotype. V and J are TRBV9 and TRBJ2-1, with 8 bases matching TRBD2. This CDR3 is built from 14 residues. The V gene end was trimmed by 5 bases and the J gene end by 4 bases; junction bases not matched to a gene: 5. Germline V gene data show CDR1 as SGDLS and CDR2 as YYNGEE. The CDR3 nucleotides read TGTGCCAGCAGTGGGAGCGGGGGATACAATGAGCAGTTCTTC. It is translated as CASSGSGGYNEQFF. Drawing the rest from reference TRBV9 and TRBJ2-1, the complete variable domain is DSGVTQTPKHLITATGQRVTLRCSPRSGDLSVYWYQQSLDQGLQFLIQYYNGEERAKGNILERFSAQQFPDLHSELNLSSLELGDSALYFCASSGSGGYNEQFFGPGTRLTVL.

This clonotype was found many times. The CDR3 DNA is TGCGCCAGCAGCCAACAGGACTTGTTCGTCTCAGATACGCAGTATTTT. Translating it yields CASSQQDLFVSDTQYF. The chain uses TRBV4-1 and TRBJ2-3, with D perhaps matching TRBD2 (5 bases). This CDR3 contains 16 residues. Germline CDR1 and CDR2: MGHRA and YSYEKL. Trimming pared 2 bases from V and 4 bases from J, leaving 16 bases between.

V usage is TRBV5-1 and J usage is TRBJ2-5; D is unresolved. The CDR3 is made up of 13 amino acids. CDR1 SGHRS and CDR2 YFSETQ come from the germline V gene. Deletions cut 6 bases from V and 0 bases from J, with 9 bases between. Here the CDR3 reads CASTFQDQETQYF. CDR3 coding DNA: TGCGCCAGCACATTCCAGGACCAAGAGACCCAGTACTTC.

This rearrangement joins TRBV5-1 to TRBJ2-1; 7 bases match TRBD1. V shed 6 bases and J 6 bases; nucleotides not matched to a gene: 12. In germline, CDR1 is SGHRS, CDR2 YFSETQ. This CDR3 contains 15 residues. CDR3 protein: CASKGAGLPLNEQFF. The CDR3 nucleotides are TGCGCCAGCAAGGGGGCCGGTCTTCCCCTCAATGAGCAGTTCTTC.

This clonotype showed up many times. The chain has TRBV4-2 and TRBJ1-5, with 7 positions matching TRBD1. Germline-derived CDR1 and CDR2 are LGHNA and YNFKEQ. The length of the CDR3 is 16 residues. Trimming cost V 1 base and J 2 bases; bases outside gene matches: 5. The CDR3 DNA sequence: TGTGCCAGCAGCCAAGGTTTAGGGGGCGGCAATCAGCCCCAGCATTTT. It yields the protein CASSQGLGGGNQPQHF.

This clonotype was found many times. This chain joins TRBV6-5 and TRBJ2-7; D is ambiguous. Germline lookup yields CDR1 MNHEY and CDR2 SVGAGI. Trimming cost V 2 bases and J 0 bases, with 5 bases left between them. The CDR3 is 13 residues long. As DNA, the CDR3 is TGTGCCAGCAGTTACGGTTACTCCTACGAGCAGTACTTC. Its translation: CASSYGYSYEQYF.

This clonotype showed up many times. The chain is built from TRBV19 and TRBJ1-6; 7 bases map to TRBD1. Germline CDR1 LNHDA, CDR2 SQIVND (reference sequence). V trimming: 9 bases; J trimming: 7 bases; junction bases outside the gene matches: 6. The CDR3 totals 13 residues. DNA for the CDR3: TGTGCCAGCTCGGACAGGATAAATTCACCCCTCCACTTT. It yields the protein CASSDRINSPLHF.

In this sample, this clonotype turned up many times. The chain combines TRBV6-5 with TRBJ2-6, with 8 bases aligning to TRBD1. The V gene's germline CDR1 is MNHEY and CDR2 SVGAGI. The CDR3 has 17 residues. The V segment lost 2 bases and the J segment 0 bases; nucleotides outside the gene matches: 3. CDR3 in DNA: TGTGCCAGCAGTTACGCAGGGGGCTCCTCTGGGGCCAACGTCCTGACTTTC. Translation gives CASSYAGGSSGANVLTF.

The chain carries TRBV7-3 and TRBJ2-2; 10 positions match TRBD1. Trimming removed 9 bases from V and 6 bases from J; junction bases left unmatched: 7. Germline V gene lookup returns CDR1 SGHTA and CDR2 FQGTGA. The CDR3 consists of 14 residues. The CDR3 reads CASRDRGFSGELFF. The CDR3 nucleotides read TGTGCCAGTCGGGACAGGGGTTTCTCCGGGGAGCTGTTTTTT.

This clonotype occurred many times. The J gene is TRBJ1-4, the V gene TRBV19; D call uncertain. The V end was cut by 6 bases, the J end by 0 bases, with 8 bases between. The CDR3 length is 14 residues. Germline-derived CDR1 and CDR2 are LNHDA and SQIVND (reference sequence). CDR3 sequence: CASSGLATNEKLFF. The DNA for the CDR3 is TGTGCCAGTAGCGGACTGGCAACTAATGAAAAACTGTTTTTT.

There are many counts of this clonotype. CDR3 amino acids: CASSLGGPTQYF. In DNA, the CDR3 is TGTGCCAGCAGTTTGGGGGGTCCTACGCAGTATTTT. This rearrangement joins TRBV28 to TRBJ2-3; a weak D match, TRBD2 (6 bases). Germline loops: CDR1 MDHEN, CDR2 SYDVKM. Between the trimmed V and J ends, which lost 3 bases and 8 bases, there was a span of 9 bases. The CDR3 consists of 12 residues.